Following are 5 T cell receptor beta chains from one sample sequenced in a study of cytomegalovirus exposure and HLA in healthy donors. PCR used 60 Vbeta primers and 13 Jbeta primers. Produced via immunoSEQ multiplex PCR; TCRdb's table is partial and in-frame only. Its table lists about 50,000 clones. Sequencing was carried out using PBMCs. These receptor sequences come from a young woman in good health and CMV-seronegative.

Comment on this clone: Germline and junction disagree at one end, which may indicate a read error. V usage is TRBV4-2 and J usage is TRBJ2-1; D gene uncertain. The germline gives CDR1 LGHNA, CDR2 YNFKEQ. The CDR3 runs 15 residues. Here the CDR3 reads CASSQEPGSDNEQFF. The DNA for the CDR3 is TGTGCCAGCAGCCAAGAACCAGGCTCCGACAATGAGCAGTTCTTC.

The chain employs TRBV6-4 and TRBJ2-2; the match to TRBD2 covers 11 bases. The CDR3 is 15 residues long. Losses at the gene ends were 5 bases for V and 5 bases for J; bases not matched to a gene: 4. CDR1 is MRHNA and CDR2 is SNTAGT in the germline V gene. CDR3 nucleotide sequence: TGTGCCAGCAGTCTAGCGGGAGGTGAAACCGGGGAGCTGTTTTTT. Protein product: CASSLAGGETGELFF.

CDR3 DNA sequence: TGTGCCAGCAGCCTTGGACAGGGGGCAGATACGCAGTATTTT. Its translation is CASSLGQGADTQYF. This sequence joins TRBV5-4 and TRBJ2-3; TRBD1 aligns across 10 bases. CDR3 size: 14 residues. V shed 4 bases and J 4 bases; nucleotides not matched to a gene: 3. Germline CDR1 SGHNT, CDR2 YYREEE (reference sequence). The full variable domain, completed using reference TRBV5-4 and TRBJ2-3, is ETGVTQSPTHLIKTRGQQVTLRCSSQSGHNTVSWYQQALGQGPQFIFQYYREEENGRGNFPPRFSGLQFPNYSSELNVNALELDDSALYLCASSLGQGADTQYFGPGTRLTVL.

V usage is TRBV6-1 and J usage is TRBJ2-7; D not resolved. Deletions cut 3 bases from V and 1 base from J, with 7 bases between. The CDR3 length is 13 residues. The germline CDR1 and CDR2 sequences are MNHNS and SASEGT. The CDR3: CASSEENSYEQYF. The CDR3 nucleotides are TGTGCCAGCAGTGAGGAGAATTCCTACGAGCAGTACTTC.

This chain connects TRBV2 to TRBJ1-1; D uncertain. V was cut by 4 bases and J by 3 bases, with 12 bases left in between. Germline V gives CDR1 SNHLY, CDR2 FYNNEI. This CDR3 spans 14 amino acids. For the CDR3, the DNA is TGTGCCAGCAGTGGGGAGGGAAGGGACACTGAAGCTTTCTTT. This codes for CASSGEGRDTEAFF.